This entry lists 32 T cell receptor beta chains sequenced from one sample in a study of blood T cell repertoires in COVID-19. Only in-frame clones appear in the TCRdb table, and some are missing; sequencing was by immunoSEQ multiplex PCR. The sample holds hundreds of thousands of clones, 87% seen once. The sample taken for sequencing was PBMCs or T cells enriched from blood (not recorded which). All receptors come from a woman aged 25 to 45 who had recovered from COVID-19.

This chain connects TRBV3-1 (or the pseudogene TRBV3-2) to TRBJ2-1, with unresolved D. CDR3 length: 15 amino acids. The V gene's germline CDR1 is LGHDT and CDR2 YNNKEL (reference sequence). Trimming left V 4 bases short and J 5 bases short, with 15 bases between. The CDR3 DNA follows: TGTGCCAGCAGCCTCCGATTAGTTTTAAACAATGAGCAGTTCTTC. Its translation: CASSLRLVLNNEQFF.

The chain recombines TRBV7-2 with TRBJ2-7; 8 bases fit TRBD1. V dropped 5 bases and J dropped 0; count of bases not matched to a gene: 6. Germline assignment: CDR1 SGHTA and CDR2 FQGNSA. CDR3 size: 15 residues. The CDR3 spells CASSQLGQDSYEQYF. In nucleotides, the CDR3 is TGTGCCAGCAGCCAGCTGGGACAGGACTCCTACGAGCAGTACTTC. The full variable domain, completed using reference TRBV7-2 and TRBJ2-7, is GAGVSQSPSNKVTEKGKDVELRCDPISGHTALYWYRQSLGQGLEFLIYFQGNSAPDKSGLPSDRFSAERTGGSVSTLTIQRTQQEDSAVYLCASSQLGQDSYEQYFGPGTRLTVT.

Only one count was recorded for this clone. The V and J genes are TRBV4-1 and TRBJ1-5; possibly TRBD1 for D (6 bases). The germline V and J ends were trimmed by 1 base and 0 bases, with 13 bases remaining between them. The V gene's germline CDR1 is MGHRA and CDR2 YSYEKL. The CDR3 totals 17 residues. CDR3 sequence (DNA): TGCGCCAGCAGCCAAGGGCAGGGGCCGAATAGCAATCAGCCCCAGCATTTT. Its translation is CASSQGQGPNSNQPQHF.

The rearrangement uses TRBV7-2 and TRBJ2-4, with D possibly being TRBD1 (6 bases). There are 16 residues in the CDR3. The V gene's germline CDR1 is SGHTA and CDR2 FQGNSA. V dropped 5 bases and J dropped 1 base, with 15 bases sitting between them. The CDR3 reads CASSPQGPGAKNIQYF. CDR3 nucleotide sequence: TGTGCCAGCAGCCCACAGGGCCCTGGGGCCAAAAACATTCAGTACTTC.

Points on this clone: Other DNA sequences of this sample code for an identical CDR3. The chain links TRBV27 to TRBJ2-5; 14 bases align to TRBD2. This CDR3 comprises 15 residues. The germline gives CDR1 MNHEY, CDR2 SMNVEV (reference sequence). CDR3 nucleotide sequence: TGTGCTACTAGGAGACTAGCGGGGGGGGGAGAGACCCAGTACTTC. Protein sequence: CATRRLAGGGETQYF.

This chain connects TRBV28 to TRBJ2-3; 10 nucleotides agree with TRBD1. The CDR3 length is 16 residues. The germline V gene has CDR1 MDHEN and CDR2 SYDVKM. J was trimmed by 10 bases and V by 7 bases; bases with no gene match: 17. This CDR3 is CASISPGGTGEGSQYF. Here the CDR3 DNA reads TGTGCCAGCATCTCACCCGGGGGGACAGGGGAAGGGTCGCAGTATTTT.

J is TRBJ2-1 and V is TRBV5-5; a possible D gene is TRBD2 (5 bases). The germline gives CDR1 SGHKS, CDR2 YYEKEE (reference sequence). Trimming shortened V by 3 bases and J by 7 bases, and 14 bases separated the two germline ends. The CDR3 sequence is 14 residues long. CDR3 sequence (DNA): TGTGCCAGCAGCTGGATGCAGACGGGGAATGAGCAGTTCTTC. Encoded protein: CASSWMQTGNEQFF.

The genes are TRBV25-1 and TRBJ2-7; maybe TRBD2 (6 bases). The CDR3 has 11 residues. V shed 9 bases and J shed 10 bases, with 16 bases lying between them. Germline V gives CDR1 MGHDK, CDR2 SYGVNS. For the CDR3, the DNA is TGTGCCAGTGATGGTGGGGCGGGACAGTACTTC. Amino acid sequence: CASDGGAGQYF.

The chain carries TRBV2 and TRBJ1-5; 7 nucleotides align to TRBD1. V lost 8 bases to trimming and J lost 0 bases; unmatched junction nucleotides: 4. CDR1 is SNHLY and CDR2 is FYNNEI in the germline V gene. The CDR3 has 14 residues. CDR3 bases: TGTGCCAGCTCGGGACAGTTTAGCAATCAGCCCCAGCATTTT. It translates to CASSGQFSNQPQHF.

The V and J genes are TRBV7-8 and TRBJ2-7, with TRBD1 matching 9 bases. Trimming removed 2 bases from V and 2 bases from J; junction bases left unmatched: 10. The CDR3 is 17 amino acids. Germline V CDR1 and CDR2: SGHVS, FQNEAQ. CDR3 in amino acids: CASSLRKGDRATYEQYF. CDR3 in DNA: TGTGCCAGCAGCTTACGGAAGGGGGACAGGGCGACCTACGAGCAGTACTTC.

The chain recombines TRBV30 with TRBJ2-7, with D unclear. Germline assignment: CDR1 GTSNPN and CDR2 SVGIG (reference sequence). This CDR3 is built from 12 residues. V was trimmed by 5 bases and J by 4 bases, leaving 12 bases between them. The CDR3 coding sequence is TGTGCCTGGGATTCCCCCTCGTACGAGCAGTACTTC. It translates to CAWDSPSYEQYF. Filled out from reference TRBV30 and TRBJ2-7, the complete variable domain reads SQTIHQWPATLVQPVGSPLSLECTVEGTSNPNLYWYRQAAGRGLQLLFYSVGIGQISSEVPQNLSASRPQDRQFILSSKKLLLSDSGFYLCAWDSPSYEQYFGPGTRLTVT.

CDR3 sequence reads: CASSSGQENTEAFF. The DNA for the CDR3 is TGTGCCAGCAGCTCCGGACAGGAGAACACTGAAGCTTTCTTT. The rearrangement links TRBV13 to TRBJ1-1; 7 nucleotides line up with TRBD1. V trimming: 4 bases; J trimming: 1 base; junction bases outside the gene matches: 3. Germline loops: CDR1 PRHDT, CDR2 FYEKMQ (reference sequence). The CDR3 has 14 amino acids.

This clone was counted once. The V call is TRBV3-1 (or the pseudogene TRBV3-2), the J call TRBJ2-5; weak D call: TRBD2 (6 bases). The CDR3 is made up of 16 amino acids. Germline-derived CDR1 and CDR2 are LGHDT and YNNKEL (reference sequence). V was cut by 3 bases and J by 2 bases, with 16 bases left in between. CDR3 residues: CASSQRVAELQETQYF. CDR3 nucleotides: TGTGCCAGCAGCCAGCGGGTAGCGGAACTACAAGAGACCCAGTACTTC.

This chain connects TRBV19 to TRBJ2-1, with 12 bases identical to TRBD2. V lost 5 bases to trimming and J lost 5 bases; unmatched junction nucleotides: 4. The CDR3 sequence is 15 residues long. Germline lookup yields CDR1 LNHDA and CDR2 SQIVND (reference sequence). The CDR3 region is CASSPLAGGDNEQFF. CDR3 DNA: TGTGCCAGTAGTCCACTAGCGGGAGGCGACAATGAGCAGTTCTTC.

This clone came up a few times. The CDR3 coding sequence is TGTGCCAGCAGCTACAGACAGGGGCCGAACTATGGCTACACCTTC. This sequence encodes CASSYRQGPNYGYTF. V gene TRBV11-3 combines with J gene TRBJ1-2; 8 nucleotides line up with TRBD1. J gave up 2 bases and V 4 bases, and 6 bases lay outside the gene matches. The CDR3 contains 15 residues. Germline V CDR1 and CDR2: SGHNT, YENEEA. The complete variable domain, with remaining parts taken from reference TRBV11-3 and TRBJ1-2, reads EAGVVQSPRYKIIEKKQPVAFWCNPISGHNTLYWYLQNLGQGPELLIRYENEEAVDDSQLPKDRFSAERLKGVDSTLKIQPAELGDSAVYLCASSYRQGPNYGYTFGSGTRLTVV.

The chain carries TRBV9 and TRBJ2-1; 9 bases map to TRBD2. Per germline, CDR1 SGDLS and CDR2 YYNGEE. The CDR3 has 19 residues. The ends lost 0 bases at V and 2 bases at J; junction bases unmatched: 12. CDR3 sequence reads: CASSVEGSGGPRPYNEQFF. CDR3 sequence (DNA): TGTGCCAGCAGCGTAGAGGGTAGCGGGGGACCCCGGCCCTACAATGAGCAGTTCTTC.

CDR3 residues: CATALLAGVYEQYF. In nucleotides, the CDR3 is TGTGCCACGGCATTACTAGCGGGAGTCTACGAGCAGTACTTC. The V gene is TRBV10-3, the J gene TRBJ2-7; 11 bases match TRBD2. The CDR3 consists of 14 residues. Germline V gene sequence: CDR1 ENHRY, CDR2 SYGVKD. V lost 10 bases to trimming and J lost 3 bases; unmatched junction nucleotides: 8.

This chain uses TRBV7-6 with TRBJ2-6, with TRBD1 matching over 9 bases. The length of the CDR3 is 17 residues. The V segment lost 3 bases and the J segment 0 bases; nucleotides outside the gene matches: 3. From germline, CDR1 is SGHVS and CDR2 FNYEAQ. The CDR3 sequence is CASSFGQGRSGANVLTF. As DNA, the CDR3 is TGTGCCAGCAGCTTCGGACAGGGGCGCTCTGGGGCCAACGTCCTGACTTTC.

The rearrangement uses TRBV7-9 and TRBJ1-1, with TRBD1 identical over 7 bases. Per germline, CDR1 SEHNR and CDR2 FQNEAQ (reference sequence). The CDR3 is made up of 13 amino acids. V was pared by 2 bases and J by 11 bases, with 8 bases of the junction left unmatched. Here the CDR3 reads CASSLSTGVSAFF. CDR3 nucleotides: TGTGCCAGCAGCTTATCCACAGGGGTAAGTGCTTTCTTT.

The chain uses TRBV15 and TRBJ2-7; 10 positions agree with TRBD1. From germline, CDR1 is LNHNV and CDR2 YYDKDF (reference sequence). Trimming took 1 base from V and 3 from J; bases not matched to a gene: 6. The CDR3 runs 16 residues. The CDR3: CATSRVAGQGNYEQYF. For the CDR3, the DNA is TGTGCCACCAGCAGAGTGGCGGGACAGGGGAACTACGAGCAGTACTTC. Full variable domain (outside the CDR3, taken from reference TRBV15 and TRBJ2-7): DAMVIQNPRYQVTQFGKPVTLSCSQTLNHNVMYWYQQKSSQAPKLLFHYYDKDFNNEADTPDNFQSRRPNTSFCFLDIRSPGLGDTAMYLCATSRVAGQGNYEQYFGPGTRLTVT.

CDR3 in amino acids: CASSQVLAGSTQYF. CDR3 in DNA: TGTGCCAGCAGCCAAGTACTAGCGGGGTCGACGCAGTATTTT. The gene calls are TRBV14 and TRBJ2-3; 10 bases map to TRBD2. CDR1 is SGHDN, CDR2 FVKESK, per germline. This CDR3 has 14 residues. V lost 1 base and J lost 9; bases outside the gene matches: 4.

The chain joins TRBV19 to TRBJ2-7; 9 bases map to TRBD2. V shed 3 bases, J shed 2 bases, and the junction held 5 bases outside the gene matches. Germline CDR1 reads LNHDA; CDR2 reads SQIVND (reference sequence). The CDR3 totals 15 residues. CDR3 region: CASSIFAGGTYEQYF. The CDR3 region has the DNA TGTGCCAGTAGTATTTTTGCGGGGGGGACCTACGAGCAGTACTTC.

The chain employs TRBV7-9 and TRBJ2-7; possibly TRBD1 for D (5 bases). Germline assignment: CDR1 SEHNR and CDR2 FQNEAQ (reference sequence). Trimming left V 2 bases short and J 7 bases short, with 18 bases between. CDR3 length: 15 amino acids. The CDR3 DNA follows: TGTGCCAGCAGCTTACTCGACAGCTCCTTCGGGGAGCAGTACTTC. Protein: CASSLLDSSFGEQYF.

This clone was counted a single time. The CDR3 loop reads CASSQVELAGGPDTQYF. The CDR3 coding sequence is TGTGCCAGCAGCCAAGTGGAACTAGCGGGAGGGCCAGATACGCAGTATTTT. The V gene is TRBV4-2, the J gene TRBJ2-3; 13 bases align to TRBD2. There are 17 residues in the CDR3. Germline CDR1 and CDR2: LGHNA and YNFKEQ. The V gene end was trimmed by 1 base and the J gene end by 4 bases; junction bases not matched to a gene: 5.

V usage is TRBV20-1 and J usage is TRBJ2-7; 12 positions match TRBD2. With V trimmed by 3 bases and J by 7 bases, 7 bases remained unmatched. This CDR3 has 14 residues. CDR1 is DFQATT and CDR2 is SNEGSKA in the germline V gene (reference sequence). The CDR3 loop reads CSASNLAGGREQYF. The CDR3 coding sequence is TGCAGTGCTAGTAATCTAGCGGGAGGGAGGGAGCAGTACTTC.

J is TRBJ2-5 and V is TRBV30; D is undetermined. Germline CDR1 is GTSNPN and CDR2 is SVGIG (reference sequence). This CDR3 is 13 amino acids long. V was clipped by 3 bases and J by 5 bases, with 13 bases between them. Here the CDR3 reads CAWSQRMRETQYF. As DNA, the CDR3 is TGTGCCTGGAGCCAAAGGATGAGGGAGACCCAGTACTTC.

V and J are TRBV3-1 (or the pseudogene TRBV3-2) and TRBJ2-7, with D perhaps matching TRBD2 (7 bases). CDR1 and CDR2 (germline): LGHDT, YNNKEL (reference sequence). V was shortened by 3 bases and J by 0 bases, with 12 bases between the two germline ends. The CDR3 has 15 residues. The CDR3 reads CASSHGGGLSYEQYF. The CDR3 region has the DNA TGTGCCAGCAGCCATGGGGGGGGCCTCTCCTACGAGCAGTACTTC.

The chain couples TRBV15 to TRBJ2-3; D gene unclear. CDR3 length: 15 residues. The germline V gene has CDR1 LNHNV and CDR2 YYDKDF (reference sequence). Trimming removed 1 base at V and 0 bases at J, with 8 bases between. The chain's CDR3 is CATSRGDSSTDTQYF. The CDR3 region has the DNA TGTGCCACCAGCAGAGGAGATTCTAGCACAGATACGCAGTATTTT.

The chain recombines TRBV19 with TRBJ2-1; 10 nucleotides match TRBD2. Trimming took 4 bases from V and 6 from J; bases not matched to a gene: 6. CDR3 length: 15 amino acids. Per germline, CDR1 LNHDA and CDR2 SQIVND (reference sequence). The CDR3 sequence is CASSTTSGILNEQFF. The CDR3 DNA reads as TGTGCCAGTAGTACCACTAGCGGGATACTCAATGAGCAGTTCTTC. Combining the CDR3 with reference TRBV19 and TRBJ2-1 gives the whole variable domain DGGITQSPKYLFRKEGQNVTLSCEQNLNHDAMYWYRQDPGQGLRLIYYSQIVNDFQKGDIAEGYSVSREKKESFPLTVTSAQKNPTAFYLCASSTTSGILNEQFFGPGTRLTVL.

This clone was seen only once. The rearrangement uses TRBV19 and TRBJ1-2; 8 nucleotides match TRBD1. With V trimmed by 5 bases and J by 4 bases, 9 bases remained unmatched. Germline assignment: CDR1 LNHDA and CDR2 SQIVND (reference sequence). The CDR3 has 15 amino acids. In DNA, the CDR3 is TGTGCCAGTAGTCCCTGGACAGGGCTGGGCTATGGCTACACCTTC. Its protein product is CASSPWTGLGYGYTF.

The CDR3 is CASSISRRENSPLHF. DNA of the CDR3: TGTGCCAGTAGTATATCTAGGCGGGAAAATTCACCCCTCCACTTT. The chain uses TRBV19 and TRBJ1-6; D call uncertain. The CDR3 is 15 residues long. Germline CDR1 is LNHDA and CDR2 is SQIVND (reference sequence). V was cut by 2 bases and J by 7 bases, with 12 bases left in between.

This clone turned up a few times. The rearrangement links TRBV14 to TRBJ1-2; 7 bases agree with TRBD1. This CDR3 is 14 amino acids long. The V gene end was trimmed by 4 bases and the J gene end by 5 bases; junction bases not matched to a gene: 7. The V gene's germline CDR1 is SGHDN and CDR2 FVKESK. In DNA, the CDR3 is TGTGCCAGCAGCCCGTACAGGGGCGGGTATGGCTACACCTTC. Translated, it gives CASSPYRGGYGYTF.